This TCR beta chain was sequenced during a study of blood T cell repertoires in COVID-19. Whole-study context: Acute-phase and convalescent COVID-19 samples originated in the United States, Italy and Spain. Sample material is recorded as cDNA or gDNA derived from T cells, B-cell-depleted T cells, or PBMCs.

Per the study methods: Reference gene primer amplification in the assay estimated nucleated cell counts. The assay was immunoSEQ multiplex PCR, and TCRdb's table has in-frame clones only and misses some. V, J and clone size reflect that table, while D and trimming were determined from the DNA. The sample contains 90,000 to 100,000 clones, around 83% of which appear only once. Trimming cost V 0 bases and J 8 bases, with 17 bases left between them. Looked up from germline, CDR1 is SGHKS and CDR2 is YYEKEE (reference sequence). There are 16 residues in the CDR3. Sample: peripheral blood. This TCR was sampled from a man aged 60 to 69 with acute or convalescent COVID-19. The V call is TRBV5-5, the J call TRBJ1-4; D is undetermined. The CDR3 sequence: CASSLGGRPEGEKLFF. DNA for the CDR3: TGTGCCAGCAGCTTGGGAGGGCGCCCTGAGGGAGAAAAACTGTTTTTT.